This T cell receptor beta chain was observed in a study of early stage breast cancer tumors. V was cut by 2 bases and J by 0 bases, with 18 bases left in between. This CDR3 region has 18 residues. Looked up from germline, CDR1 is LGHNA and CDR2 is YNFKEQ. Profiling relied on immunoSEQ multiplex PCR, and the TCRdb table lists in-frame clones only, not all of them. The sample holds 20,000 to 25,000 clones; roughly two thirds are singletons and the top ten take more than 9%. Each tumor contributed about 19-55 mg of diced tissue. This clonotype was sampled from a person in their sixties with breast cancer. The specimen sequenced was breast tumor tissue. The chain couples TRBV4-2 to TRBJ2-3; D not resolved. CDR3 nucleotides: TGTGCCAGCAGCCAATTCCTAGTATCCCCCCTCAGCACAGATACGCAGTATTTT. Amino acids: CASSQFLVSPLSTDTQYF.